The rows below give T cell receptor beta chains drawn from one sample of a study of blood T cells in healthy people across ages. TCRdb re-derived calls from the 5' RACE reads in MiXCR, one entry per CDR3 protein. The sample has 950,000 to 1,200,000 distinct CDR3 sequences, around two fifths seen once; the top ten hold around 14%. Specimen: blood. The source of these receptors is a man younger than 30 in good health. Both conserved end residues are part of each CDR3. Each record gives: clone size, D gene, V gene, J gene, CDR3 DNA, CDR3 protein. A D gene is named only where the DNA matches it firmly. The listing skips clone size in some rows; elsewhere it reads once, few, many or a size class.

clone_size: -; d_call: -; v_call: TRBV4-3; j_call: TRBJ2-7; cdr3_nt: TGCGCCAGCAGCCAAGATTCGGGGAGATACGAGCAGTACTTC; cdr3_aa: CASSQDSGRYEQYF
clone_size: -; d_call: -; v_call: TRBV2; j_call: TRBJ2-1; cdr3_nt: TGTGCCAGCAGTGAAAACGGGGACCAAATCAATGAGCAGTTCTTC; cdr3_aa: CASSENGDQINEQFF
clone_size: -; d_call: -; v_call: TRBV5-1; j_call: TRBJ1-6; cdr3_nt: TGTGCCAGCAGCTTAGATTTGGATTCACCCCTCCACTTT; cdr3_aa: CASSLDLDSPLHF
clone_size: few; d_call: -; v_call: TRBV7-2; j_call: TRBJ2-5; cdr3_nt: TGTGCCAGCACCCAGTTGCAAGAGACCCAGTACTTC; cdr3_aa: CASTQLQETQYF
clone_size: -; d_call: -; v_call: TRBV7-9; j_call: TRBJ1-2; cdr3_nt: TGTGCCAGCAGCGGCGGGTCCCACAGTCGCTACTATGGCTACACCTTC; cdr3_aa: CASSGGSHSRYYGYTF
clone_size: once; d_call: TRBD1; v_call: TRBV7-9; j_call: TRBJ1-1; cdr3_nt: TGTGCCAGCAGCTCACTAACAGGGGAGGCAAGGTCTGAAGCTTTCTTT; cdr3_aa: CASSSLTGEARSEAFF
clone_size: -; d_call: -; v_call: TRBV28; j_call: TRBJ1-2; cdr3_nt: TGTGCCCTAAGACAGAGTGGTCATGGCTACACCTTC; cdr3_aa: CALRQSGHGYTF
clone_size: many; d_call: -; v_call: TRBV12-3/TRBV12-4; j_call: TRBJ2-7; cdr3_nt: TGTGCCAGCAGTCCGGACCAGTACTACGAGCAGTACTTC; cdr3_aa: CASSPDQYYEQYF
clone_size: -; d_call: -; v_call: TRBV20-1; j_call: TRBJ2-7; cdr3_nt: TGCAGTGCTGGGGAAACAGGGTACCCTGAGCAGTACTTC; cdr3_aa: CSAGETGYPEQYF
clone_size: -; d_call: TRBD1; v_call: TRBV6-5; j_call: TRBJ1-2; cdr3_nt: TGTGCCAGCAGAAAAAGGACAGGGTCCGTCTATGGCTACACCTTC; cdr3_aa: CASRKRTGSVYGYTF